This T cell receptor beta chain was retrieved from a study of cytomegalovirus exposure and HLA in healthy donors. Study-wide findings and caveats: The study carried out a later analysis of TCR beta sequences. It associated some 17,000 of them with specific HLA alleles at a false discovery rate of 0.05. The authors enumerated 150 to 200 TCR beta chains as linked to cytomegalovirus.

Concerning this clone itself: The target antigen is unknown.

The junction had 6 bases not matched to a gene; V was cut back by 1 base and J by 8 bases. The CDR3 has 15 residues. The germline CDR1 and CDR2 sequences are SGHNT and YYREEE (reference sequence). PCR was performed using 60 Vbeta and 13 Jbeta primers. The protocol was immunoSEQ multiplex PCR, while the TCRdb copy is restricted to in-frame clones and leaves out a portion. The sample shows about 170,000 clones, approximately 78% of them seen only once. This rearrangement joins TRBV5-4 to TRBJ2-1; 10 bases line up with TRBD2. Sequenced: PBMCs. This clonotype originated in a male donor in good health and CMV-seronegative. CDR3 nucleotides: TGTGCCAGCAGCTTGAAAGTAGCGGGAGGTTATGAGCAGTTCTTC. Its protein is CASSLKVAGGYEQFF.